Detailed here is one TCR beta chain. What it recognizes is unknown. The authors prepared UMI-labeled TRB cDNA libraries by 5' RACE. TCRdb reprocessed the 5' RACE reads; each CDR3 protein has one entry and no DNA is given. There are roughly 100,000 distinct CDR3 sequences in the sample, with more than 0.35% held by the top ten. The data derive from a study of CXCR3-negative and CXCR3-positive naive CD8 T cells. Findings and limits, study-wide: Surface CD5 matched across naive subsets, and TRB CDR3 properties served to infer TCR strength. CXCR3-positive naive cells carried more hydrophobic TRB CDR3s than CXCR3-negative ones. Both naive subsets showed comparably high diversity, and memory CD8+ cells showed much lower diversity. Whereas memory cells differed, naive CXCR3-negative and CXCR3-positive cells shared similar TRBV-TRBJ usage. Freshly isolated PBMCs were used in most assays, given partial CXCR3 loss after freezing.

CDR1 PRHDT and CDR2 FYEKMQ come from the germline V gene (reference sequence). The CDR3 covers 13 residues. The receptor was isolated from a human donor in good health. Some clones in this sample may be carry-over from other donors' samples. Sequencing was carried out using naive CXCR3+ CD8+ T cells from blood. Stated subset: CD45RO-CCR7+CD27+CD95- naive CD8+ T cells expressing CXCR3 (TNR3+). This chain links TRBV13 with TRBJ2-4; the TCRdb call, TRBD1, lacks DNA for checking. CDR3 loop: CASSGSGANIQYF.